What follows are 21 T cell receptor beta chains derived from one specimen sequenced in a study of blood T cells in healthy people across ages. Primers used in a second PCR of about 7 to 12 cycles were a sample-barcoded 5' primer and a J-beta primer mix. TCRdb processed the 5' RACE reads anew with MiXCR; each CDR3 protein has one entry. Of about 1,500,000 distinct CDR3 sequences in the sample, under 30% were seen once. The sample comprised blood. The receptor set was obtained from a woman aged 25-40 years in good health.

This chain uses TRBV11-2 with TRBJ2-1, with 9 bases fitting TRBD1. The CDR3 is 17 amino acids. The germline V gene encodes CDR1 SGHAT and CDR2 FQNNGV. V gave up 5 bases and J gave up 6 bases; unmatched junction bases: 14. Here the CDR3 DNA reads TGTGCCAGCAGCCCCCCCTCCCGGGACAGGGCCGGCAATGAGCAGTTCTTC. Amino acid sequence: CASSPPSRDRAGNEQFF. The full variable domain, rest sourced from reference TRBV11-2 and TRBJ2-1, is EAGVAQSPRYKIIEKRQSVAFWCNPISGHATLYWYQQILGQGPKLLIQFQNNGVVDDSQLPKDRFSAERLKGVDSTLKIQPAKLEDSAVYLCASSPPSRDRAGNEQFFGPGTRLTVL.

There are a few counts of this clonotype. The chain employs TRBV18 and TRBJ2-5; no firm D call. This CDR3 comprises 15 residues. The germline gives CDR1 KGHSH, CDR2 LQKENI. The V gene lost 2 bases and the J gene lost 2 bases, with 12 bases spanning the gap. In nucleotides, the CDR3 is TGTGCCAGCTCACCAACCCCCGCGGAGCAAGAGACCCAGTACTTC. It specifies CASSPTPAEQETQYF.

The gene calls are TRBV6-5 and TRBJ1-1, with 7 bases that match TRBD1. The junction had 14 bases not matched to a gene; V was cut back by 8 bases and J by 5 bases. CDR1 and CDR2 (germline): MNHEY, SVGAGI. This CDR3 spans 15 amino acids. DNA for the CDR3: TGTGCCAGCCGCCGGGCAGGGGGGTCAGGGACTGAAGCTTTCTTT. Amino acid sequence: CASRRAGGSGTEAFF.

Details on this clonotype: One junction end does not reproduce the germline sequence, and a read error may be involved. The chain carries TRBV12-5 and TRBJ2-1, with 8 bases fitting TRBD1. There are 15 residues in the CDR3. CDR1 is LGHNT, CDR2 FRNRAP, per germline. The CDR3 DNA sequence: TGTGCTAGTGGTTATGGACAGGGCGGCTACAATGGGCAGTTCTTC. Its protein product is CASGYGQGGYNGQFF.

The chain has TRBV9 and TRBJ2-1; a weak D match, TRBD2 (6 bases). Germline V lookup: CDR1 SGDLS, CDR2 YYNGEE. V lost 0 bases, J lost 4 bases, and 14 bases lay in between. The CDR3 is 16 residues long. The CDR3 protein is CASSVARGREYNEQFF. CDR3 nucleotide sequence: TGTGCCAGCAGCGTAGCTAGGGGACGGGAGTACAATGAGCAGTTCTTC.

With regard to this clonotype: A much more abundant neighbour one base away suggests this may be a read error. The V call is TRBV20-1, the J call TRBJ2-7, with 11 nucleotides matching TRBD2. The CDR3 spans 15 residues. Germline V CDR1 and CDR2: DFQATT, SNEGSKA (reference sequence). The CDR3 is CSAREGTSGTYEQCF. In DNA, the CDR3 is TGCAGTGCTAGAGAGGGGACTAGCGGAACCTACGAGCAGTGCTTC.

This clonotype has more than one count but fewer than ten. The genes are TRBV21-1 and TRBJ1-2; the D call of TRBD1 is as the table states it, not checked on the DNA. TRBV21-1 is deemed a pseudogene. The CDR3 spans 16 residues. As DNA, the CDR3 is TGTGCCAGCAGCACCCGGGACCCCTCCCCTAACTATGGCTACACCTTC. Protein product: CASSTRDPSPNYGYTF.

This clonotype was seen a handful of times. Relative to the germline gene, one junction end is altered; a read error may explain this. The chain links TRBV20-1 to TRBJ1-5; D is uncertain. The CDR3 has 15 residues. Germline CDR1 and CDR2: DFQATT and SNEGSKA (reference sequence). In DNA form, the CDR3 reads TGCAGTGCTAGAGAGGGCCACCTTAGCAATCAGCCCCGGCATTTT. Encoded protein: CSAREGHLSNQPRHF.

Of note for this clonotype: This clone may be a read error of a much larger clone one base away. V and J are TRBV11-2 and TRBJ2-5; no clear D gene. The CDR3 spans 11 residues. Germline V gene sequence: CDR1 SGHAT, CDR2 FQNNGV. V was trimmed by 5 bases and J by 5 bases, leaving 6 bases between them. The DNA of the CDR3 is TGTGCCAGCAGCGACCCGGAGACCCAGTACTTC. It specifies CASSDPETQYF.

The chain joins TRBV20-1 to TRBJ1-5; D is perhaps TRBD1 (6 bases). The ends were cut back, 5 bases at V and 3 bases at J, with 17 bases in the middle. The length of the CDR3 is 15 residues. Germline V CDR1 and CDR2: DFQATT, SNEGSKA (reference sequence). This CDR3 is CSADDGTKDNQPQHF. CDR3 coding DNA: TGCAGTGCTGATGACGGGACAAAGGACAATCAGCCCCAGCATTTT.

This clonotype was seen only a few times. This chain uses TRBV20-1 with TRBJ2-1; 10 bases fit TRBD2. J gave up 8 bases and V 3 bases, and 10 bases lay outside the gene matches. This CDR3 region has 15 residues. Per the germline V gene, CDR1 is DFQATT and CDR2 is SNEGSKA (reference sequence). The DNA of the CDR3 is TGCAGTGCTAGTAAAGCGGGAGGGAGGTTGGATGAGCAGTTCTTC. Protein sequence: CSASKAGGRLDEQFF.

The chain employs TRBV5-1 and TRBJ1-3, with D unresolved. The germline CDR1 and CDR2 sequences are SGHRS and YFSETQ. The CDR3 runs to 13 residues. The V end was cut by 0 bases, the J end by 10 bases, with 11 bases between. The CDR3 loop reads CASSLEPAETIYF. The DNA of the CDR3 is TGCGCCAGCAGCTTGGAACCGGCAGAAACCATATATTTT.

The V and J genes are TRBV5-6 and TRBJ2-1; 7 bases line up with TRBD1. This CDR3 is built from 16 residues. The germline CDR1 and CDR2 sequences are SGHDT and YYEEEE. V lost 0 bases to trimming and J lost 0 bases; unmatched junction nucleotides: 3. CDR3 nucleotide sequence: TGTGCCAGCAGCTTGGTACAGGGGTTCTCCTACAATGAGCAGTTCTTC. Translated, it gives CASSLVQGFSYNEQFF. Using reference TRBV5-6 and TRBJ2-1 for the parts outside the CDR3, the full variable domain is DAGVTQSPTHLIKTRGQQVTLRCSPKSGHDTVSWYQQALGQGPQFIFQYYEEEERQRGNFPDRFSGHQFPNYSSELNVNALLLGDSALYLCASSLVQGFSYNEQFFGPGTRLTVL.

This rearrangement joins TRBV12-3 or TRBV12-4 to TRBJ1-6; D is possibly TRBD1 (5 bases). This CDR3 has 13 amino acids. Trimming removed 3 bases from V and 11 bases from J, with 11 bases in between. In nucleotides, the CDR3 is TGTGCCAGCAGTTTTGATCAGGGAACACCCCTCCACTTT. This gives the protein CASSFDQGTPLHF.

This clonotype was picked up a small number of times. The chain joins TRBV14 to TRBJ2-1, with 7 bases lining up with TRBD2. The trim removed 2 bases at V and 3 bases at J, leaving 4 bases unmatched. Germline V lookup: CDR1 SGHDN, CDR2 FVKESK. The CDR3 covers 15 residues. As DNA, the CDR3 is TGTGCCAGCAGCCAAAGACTAGCCCTCTACAATGAGCAGTTCTTC. Translating gives CASSQRLALYNEQFF.

The genes are TRBV6-6 and TRBJ1-5; TRBD1 is a possible D gene (5 bases). CDR1 is MNHNY and CDR2 is SVGAGI in the germline V gene (reference sequence). V lost 11 bases and J 4 bases, leaving 18 bases between the germline ends. The length of the CDR3 is 14 residues. The DNA of the CDR3 is TGTGCCTGCGACCGGGACCTCTATAATCAGCCCCAGCATTTT. It codes for CACDRDLYNQPQHF.

The chain employs TRBV18 and TRBJ1-2; 11 bases agree with TRBD1. This CDR3 region has 16 residues. CDR1 and CDR2 (germline): KGHSH, LQKENI. The V segment lost 3 bases and the J segment 8 bases; nucleotides outside the gene matches: 11. Here the CDR3 DNA reads TGTGCCAGCTCACCCGGACAGGGGGCCTACGGGGACGGCTACACCTTC. Amino acids: CASSPGQGAYGDGYTF.

This clonotype came up a few times. The CDR3 DNA is TGCAGCGTGGAGGACAGGCCTTCGGATGGCTACACCTTC. Residues: CSVEDRPSDGYTF. This rearrangement joins TRBV29-1 to TRBJ1-2; 7 nucleotides line up with TRBD1. Germline lookup yields CDR1 SQVTM and CDR2 ANQGSEA. This CDR3 spans 13 amino acids. J was trimmed by 6 bases and V by 6 bases; bases with no gene match: 10.

This sequence joins TRBV11-1 and TRBJ2-1; no reliable D call. V was trimmed by 8 bases and J by 4 bases, leaving 18 bases between them. This CDR3 contains 15 residues. The germline V gene encodes CDR1 SGHAT and CDR2 FQDESV (reference sequence). The CDR3 bases are TGTGCCAGCGGCCTTTCTGGTAGTGGGTACAATGAGCAGTTCTTC. Its protein product is CASGLSGSGYNEQFF.

Worth noting for this clonotype: This may be a read error, as it is one base from a much larger clone. The V gene is TRBV7-3, the J gene TRBJ2-5; TRBD2 might be the D (7 bases). Germline V CDR1 and CDR2: SGHTA, FQGTGA. This CDR3 is built from 14 residues. V gave up 2 bases and J gave up 11 bases, with 18 bases separating them. As DNA, the CDR3 is TGTGCCAGCAGCTTAGGCGGGGGCCACAATGAGCAGTACTTC. It specifies CASSLGGGHNEQYF.

The rearrangement links TRBV6-1 to TRBJ1-4; 12 nucleotides agree with TRBD1. The CDR3 is 21 amino acids. The germline CDR1 and CDR2 sequences are MNHNS and SASEGT. Trimming took 6 bases from V and 2 from J; bases not matched to a gene: 19. The CDR3, as DNA: TGTGCCAGCAGCCCTGAGAGGGGACAGGGGGCCTATAGTCCTACTAATGAAAAACTGTTTTTT. Amino acid sequence: CASSPERGQGAYSPTNEKLFF.